This record concerns one T cell receptor (beta chain) sequence. The data were obtained in a study of OX40 agonist ivuxolimab in advanced cancers. Clones were sequenced by immunoSEQ multiplex PCR, and TCRdb holds only the in-frame ones, with some missing. This table holds tens of thousands of clones, approximately 89% found once. CDR1 and CDR2 (germline): KGHSH, LQKENI. The V and J ends lost 6 bases and 6 bases, in that order; junction bases with no gene match: 17. The CDR3 sequence is 17 residues long. The TCR was taken from an adult with an advanced solid tumor such as melanoma, head and neck, liver or kidney cancer. The chain has TRBV18 and TRBJ2-1; TRBD1 matches 7 bases. The specimen comprised CD4+ or CD8+ T cells sorted from blood, sampled in a trial of the OX40 agonist ivuxolimab. This CDR3 is CASSLLGRGGRFNEQFF. CDR3 coding DNA: TGTGCCAGCTCTTTGCTCGGGCGAGGGGGCCGGTTCAATGAGCAGTTCTTC.